These 27 T cell receptor beta chains were sequenced from one sample in a study of shared clonotypes between healthy human individuals (dated by TCRdb to about 2020). For the CD8 naive samples, CD45RO-negative cells were positively selected for CCR7, yielding a CD45RA+CCR7+ population from which TemRA cells were excluded. The receptor library was made with the immunoSEQ multiplex PCR assay. TCRdb provides this immuneACCESS table in a form limited to in-frame rearrangements. Some clones are lacking; in checked studies, under half of them reflect an unresolved V gene, and why the rest are absent is not known. In all, the sample holds nearly 600,000 clones, and 95% to 96% of those were seen once. The top ten hold 0.09% to 0.13% of the sample. The specimen was naive CD8+ T cells sorted from blood. Read against the paper, the sample's cell subset or site label means: CD45RA+CCR7+. The receptor set was obtained from a woman in her 30s in good health.

The J gene is TRBJ2-2, the V gene TRBV5-4; 8 positions match TRBD1. CDR3 length: 13 amino acids. Germline CDR1 is SGHNT and CDR2 is YYREEE (reference sequence). Trimming removed 4 bases from V and 6 bases from J; junction bases left unmatched: 2. The CDR3 sequence is CASSRQGSGELFF. In nucleotides, the CDR3 is TGTGCCAGCAGCCGACAGGGGTCCGGGGAGCTGTTTTTT.

J is TRBJ1-4 and V is TRBV28; maybe TRBD1 (6 bases). Per germline, CDR1 MDHEN and CDR2 SYDVKM. V was cut by 9 bases and J by 2 bases, with 16 bases left in between. The CDR3 has 15 residues. Here the CDR3 reads CASEGQGGTNEKLFF. CDR3 coding DNA: TGTGCCAGTGAAGGCCAAGGGGGGACTAATGAAAAACTGTTTTTT.

The chain carries TRBV6-5 and TRBJ1-1; D gene ambiguous. Trimming took off 0 bases at V and 1 base at J, with 12 bases between the two ends. In germline, CDR1 is MNHEY, CDR2 SVGAGI. The CDR3 runs 16 residues. CDR3 bases: TGTGCCAGCAGTTACTCAGCCGGCCTGGCGAACACTGAAGCTTTCTTT. Protein product: CASSYSAGLANTEAFF.

This chain uses TRBV19 with TRBJ2-2, with D possibly matching TRBD1 (5 bases). Trimming took off 5 bases at V and 3 bases at J, with 19 bases between the two ends. The length of the CDR3 is 17 residues. Germline CDR1 is LNHDA and CDR2 is SQIVND (reference sequence). The CDR3, as DNA: TGTGCCAGTAGTTACAATAGGGAAGGACACCACACCGGGGAGCTGTTTTTT. Translated, it gives CASSYNREGHHTGELFF.

The chain links TRBV4-1 to TRBJ1-1, with D tentatively TRBD1 (6 bases). Germline CDR1 is MGHRA and CDR2 is YSYEKL. The CDR3 consists of 16 residues. The germline V and J ends were trimmed by 0 bases and 6 bases, with 17 bases remaining between them. For the CDR3, the DNA is TGCGCCAGCAGCCAAGATCCGAGGGGGGGAATTCCTGAAGCTTTCTTT. Amino acid sequence: CASSQDPRGGIPEAFF.

The chain carries TRBV6-1 and TRBJ1-1; no definite D call. V was shortened by 1 base and J by 4 bases, with 10 bases between the two germline ends. This CDR3 is built from 14 residues. Per germline, CDR1 MNHNS and CDR2 SASEGT. The CDR3 region is CASSEELRGTEAFF. In DNA, the CDR3 is TGTGCCAGCAGTGAAGAACTCCGGGGCACTGAAGCTTTCTTT.

V gene TRBV6-6 combines with J gene TRBJ2-1, with 7 positions matching TRBD1. With V trimmed by 1 base and J by 6 bases, 6 bases remained unmatched. The length of the CDR3 is 15 residues. The germline CDR1 and CDR2 sequences are MNHNY and SVGAGI (reference sequence). CDR3 DNA: TGTGCCAGCAGTTACTTCTCCGGGGACAGCAATGAGCAGTTCTTC. Protein sequence: CASSYFSGDSNEQFF.

This clone was observed once. J is TRBJ1-2 and V is TRBV28, with D perhaps TRBD1 (5 bases). The CDR3 runs 13 residues. V was trimmed by 5 bases and J by 7 bases, leaving 14 bases between them. The germline V gene encodes CDR1 MDHEN and CDR2 SYDVKM. CDR3 loop: CASSNQTVFGYTF. The CDR3 DNA reads TGTGCCAGCAGTAACCAGACAGTGTTTGGCTACACCTTC.

V is TRBV27 and J is TRBJ1-2; D may be TRBD1 (5 bases). The germline V gene has CDR1 MNHEY and CDR2 SMNVEV (reference sequence). There are 14 residues in the CDR3. V lost 6 bases, J lost 3 bases, and 14 bases lay in between. CDR3 loop: CASSKQEGDYGYTF. CDR3 coding DNA: TGTGCCAGCAGCAAACAGGAAGGAGACTATGGCTACACCTTC.

This sequence joins TRBV6-5 and TRBJ1-3; 7 positions agree with TRBD1. The CDR3 loop spans 13 amino acids. Germline V gives CDR1 MNHEY, CDR2 SVGAGI. The ends lost 5 bases at V and 6 bases at J; junction bases unmatched: 4. The CDR3: CASSPGTVNTIYF. CDR3 in DNA: TGTGCCAGCAGTCCCGGGACAGTAAACACCATATATTTT.

The genes are TRBV4-1 and TRBJ2-1, with D perhaps matching TRBD2 (5 bases). V lost 1 base and J lost 5, with 12 bases in between. The CDR3 is 15 amino acids. Germline V gene lookup returns CDR1 MGHRA and CDR2 YSYEKL. The CDR3 sequence: CASSQVGKRNNEQFF. For the CDR3, the DNA is TGCGCCAGCAGCCAAGTCGGGAAACGAAACAATGAGCAGTTCTTC.

The J gene is TRBJ1-2, the V gene TRBV27, with D possibly matching TRBD1 (6 bases). From germline, CDR1 is MNHEY and CDR2 SMNVEV (reference sequence). V shed 5 bases and J shed 4 bases, with 23 bases lying between them. The CDR3 spans 17 residues. This CDR3 is CASSQQPGGGGLYGYTF. The CDR3, as DNA: TGTGCCAGCAGTCAACAACCAGGTGGGGGGGGCCTCTATGGCTACACCTTC.

The chain recombines TRBV29-1 with TRBJ2-1; TRBD2 aligns across 8 bases. The CDR3 spans 16 residues. The J segment lost 3 bases and the V segment lost 0 bases, leaving 7 bases of the junction unmatched. Germline V gene lookup returns CDR1 SQVTM and CDR2 ANQGSEA. Written as DNA, the CDR3 is TGCAGCGTTGAAGATCTCGGGGGGGCTGACTACAATGAGCAGTTCTTC. Residues: CSVEDLGGADYNEQFF.

The rearrangement links TRBV7-9 to TRBJ2-7, with 10 bases lining up with TRBD2. Germline CDR1 is SEHNR and CDR2 is FQNEAQ (reference sequence). Losses at the gene ends were 4 bases for V and 2 bases for J; bases not matched to a gene: 8. This CDR3 spans 16 amino acids. The CDR3 region has the DNA TGTGCCAGCAGCTCAGACGGACTAGCGGACGCCTACGAGCAGTACTTC. This sequence encodes CASSSDGLADAYEQYF.

This clone has only a few counts. V and J are TRBV19 and TRBJ2-1; TRBD1 might be the D (5 bases). V was cut by 5 bases and J by 4 bases, with 12 bases left in between. Germline assignment: CDR1 LNHDA and CDR2 SQIVND (reference sequence). There are 14 residues in the CDR3. CDR3 amino acids: CASSSETAYNEQFF. CDR3 DNA sequence: TGTGCCAGTAGTTCCGAGACAGCTTACAATGAGCAGTTCTTC.

The chain carries TRBV2 and TRBJ2-7; 8 nucleotides match TRBD1. Trimming cost V 3 bases and J 2 bases; bases outside gene matches: 6. The CDR3 has 15 residues. Germline V gives CDR1 SNHLY, CDR2 FYNNEI. The CDR3 reads CASSESQGQAYEQYF. Here the CDR3 DNA reads TGTGCCAGCAGTGAGTCCCAGGGACAGGCCTACGAGCAGTACTTC.

This clone has only a few counts. The chain has TRBV28 and TRBJ1-1; a weak D match, TRBD1 (6 bases). Deletions cut 4 bases from V and 1 base from J, with 7 bases between. The germline CDR1 and CDR2 sequences are MDHEN and SYDVKM. CDR3 length equals 13 residues. The CDR3 is CASSWTANTEAFF. CDR3 nucleotides: TGTGCCAGCAGTTGGACAGCGAACACTGAAGCTTTCTTT.

The chain links TRBV11-2 to TRBJ2-5; the match to TRBD1 covers 7 bases. CDR1 is SGHAT, CDR2 FQNNGV, per germline. Trimming at V came to 1 base and at J to 2 bases, leaving 1 base not matched to a gene. There are 14 residues in the CDR3. CDR3 residues: CASSLGTGQETQYF. The CDR3 DNA sequence: TGTGCCAGCAGCTTAGGGACAGGACAAGAGACCCAGTACTTC.

The count of this clone is one. V usage is TRBV28 and J usage is TRBJ2-3, with TRBD2 as a possible D gene (6 bases). This CDR3 contains 14 residues. Germline values: CDR1 MDHEN, CDR2 SYDVKM. Trimming removed 8 bases from V and 6 bases from J, with 18 bases in between. The CDR3 here is CASFSGNPPDTQYF. The CDR3 DNA sequence: TGTGCCAGCTTTAGCGGTAACCCCCCCGATACGCAGTATTTT.

This clone came up once. The V and J genes are TRBV13 and TRBJ1-1, with unresolved D. From germline, CDR1 is PRHDT and CDR2 FYEKMQ (reference sequence). V was trimmed by 5 bases and J by 8 bases, leaving 15 bases between them. This CDR3 spans 13 amino acids. This CDR3 is CASSPTGSWEAFF. CDR3 coding DNA: TGTGCCAGCAGCCCTACGGGTTCCTGGGAAGCTTTCTTT.

The V gene is TRBV5-4, the J gene TRBJ1-2; D is unclear. Germline V gene sequence: CDR1 SGHNT, CDR2 YYREEE (reference sequence). The CDR3 covers 13 residues. The V end lost 3 bases, the J end lost 7 bases, and 13 bases lay between the germline ends. CDR3 coding DNA: TGTGCCAGCAGCTCCTCTACGGGCATTGGCTACACCTTC. It specifies CASSSSTGIGYTF.

The V and J genes are TRBV5-1 and TRBJ2-7; the D is unclear. Germline assignment: CDR1 SGHRS and CDR2 YFSETQ. With 1 base removed from V and 2 bases from J, the gap between germline ends came to 7 bases. The CDR3 spans 13 residues. The CDR3 DNA reads TGCGCCAGCAGCTTGTCAAATACCTACGAGCAGTACTTC. Translated, it gives CASSLSNTYEQYF.

The V gene is TRBV9, the J gene TRBJ2-3; TRBD2 matches 8 bases. This CDR3 is 16 amino acids long. The V gene end was trimmed by 3 bases and the J gene end by 0 bases; junction bases not matched to a gene: 6. Germline V lookup: CDR1 SGDLS, CDR2 YYNGEE. This chain's CDR3 is CASSAGTSESTDTQYF. The CDR3, as DNA: TGTGCCAGCAGCGCCGGGACTAGTGAAAGCACAGATACGCAGTATTTT.

The V call is TRBV10-3, the J call TRBJ2-7, with TRBD2 matching 9 bases. There are 14 residues in the CDR3. Per germline, CDR1 ENHRY and CDR2 SYGVKD. The junction had 3 bases not matched to a gene; V was cut back by 3 bases and J by 3 bases. The CDR3 DNA sequence: TGTGCCATCAGTGACGGGACTAGCCTCTACGAGCAGTACTTC. The encoded protein is CAISDGTSLYEQYF.

The chain employs TRBV9 and TRBJ2-7, with 8 bases lining up with TRBD2. CDR3 length: 14 residues. Germline-derived CDR1 and CDR2 are SGDLS and YYNGEE. Trimming took 3 bases from V and 2 from J; bases not matched to a gene: 4. CDR3 DNA: TGTGCCAGCAGCGGAAGCGGGAGTACCTACGAGCAGTACTTC. Its protein is CASSGSGSTYEQYF. Complete variable domain (other parts from reference TRBV9 and TRBJ2-7): DSGVTQTPKHLITATGQRVTLRCSPRSGDLSVYWYQQSLDQGLQFLIQYYNGEERAKGNILERFSAQQFPDLHSELNLSSLELGDSALYFCASSGSGSTYEQYFGPGTRLTVT.

This chain links TRBV27 with TRBJ2-7, with D perhaps matching TRBD2 (6 bases). Germline V gene lookup returns CDR1 MNHEY and CDR2 SMNVEV (reference sequence). Trimming left V 3 bases short and J 5 bases short, with 11 bases between. The CDR3 has 13 residues. The DNA for the CDR3 is TGTGCCAGCAGTTTCGGGGGAATCAACGAGCAGTACTTC. Translating it yields CASSFGGINEQYF.

The V call is TRBV11-2, the J call TRBJ1-2; unclear D gene. The germline gives CDR1 SGHAT, CDR2 FQNNGV. V was pared by 3 bases and J by 7 bases, with 12 bases between. This CDR3 region has 13 residues. The CDR3, as DNA: TGTGCCAGCAGCTTCGAAGAGTTGGGTGGCTACACCTTC. It specifies CASSFEELGGYTF.